This T cell receptor (beta chain) was obtained from a study of blood T cells in healthy people across ages. Study-level findings and limits: Diversity estimates from one million T cells were considered underestimates.

Concerning this clonotype itself: The target antigen is unknown.

This CDR3 has 13 residues. Germline CDR1 is MNHEY and CDR2 is SVGAGI. With 6 bases removed from V and 7 bases from J, the gap between germline ends came to 15 bases. Each sample yielded at least 6 million isolated PBMCs. Combining a sample-barcoded 5' primer with a J-beta primer mix, a second PCR ran for about 7 to 11 cycles. TCRdb analysed the 5' RACE reads with MiXCR anew, one entry per CDR3 protein. The profile shows around 800,000 distinct CDR3 sequences, around 68% of them singletons. V usage is TRBV6-5 and J usage is TRBJ1-1, with D unresolved. Material for sequencing was blood. This receptor was taken from a man under 40 in good health. CDR3 in DNA: TGTGCCAGCAGCCTGGCTCTGTTGGGTGAAGCTTTCTTT. Protein sequence: CASSLALLGEAFF.